This T cell receptor beta chain was found in a study of cytomegalovirus exposure and HLA in healthy donors. Study at large: In an early release, HLA-typed donors contributed about 79 million unique TCR sequences.

This PCR relied on a set of 60 Vbeta primers and 13 Jbeta primers. Here immunoSEQ multiplex PCR was the method, and the copy in TCRdb shows in-frame clones only, minus some. The top ten clones hold roughly 1.5% of a sample with some 120,000 clones, approximately 80% of them seen once. The germline CDR1 and CDR2 sequences are SNHLY and FYNNEI. The CDR3 sequence is 14 residues long. This clone was counted a few times. Its antigen is still unknown. One end of the junction fails to match germline, which may point to a read error. Study-wide results and caveats: V- and J-gene trimming of TCR beta was linked (in a later analysis) to a missense DCLRE1C variant.

The specimen was PBMCs. The chain recombines TRBV2 with TRBJ2-4; D ambiguous. The TCR sequence derives from a woman aged 18-29 years in good health and CMV-seronegative. The CDR3 is CASMPDPAKNSQYF. The CDR3 nucleotides are TGTGCCAGCATGCCAGACCCAGCCAAAAACAGTCAGTACTTC. Drawing the rest from reference TRBV2 and TRBJ2-4, the complete variable domain is EPEVTQTPSHQVTQMGQEVILRCVPISNHLYFYWYRQILGQKVEFLVSFYNNEISEKSEIFDDQFSVERPDGSNFTLKIRSTKLEDSAMYFCASMPDPAKNSQYFGAGTRLSVL.